Shown below are 32 T cell receptor beta chains from a single sample sequenced in a study of CD8+ T cells in alopecia areata. cDNA serving as the sequencing template came from extracted, reverse transcribed RNA. Here immunoSEQ multiplex PCR was the method, and the copy in TCRdb shows in-frame clones only, minus some. The sample carries approximately 31,000 clones, 65% to 80% recorded once. Sequenced material: NKG2D-low CD8+ T cells sorted from blood. The receptors come from a human donor with alopecia areata.

The CDR3: CSVRGVLAGEPYEQYF. CDR3 in DNA: TGCAGCGTTCGAGGTGTGTTAGCGGGAGAGCCCTACGAGCAGTACTTC. The chain has TRBV29-1 and TRBJ2-7; 9 positions agree with TRBD2. Germline lookup yields CDR1 SQVTM and CDR2 ANQGSEA. The junction had 13 bases not matched to a gene; V was cut back by 5 bases and J by 2 bases. This CDR3 is 16 amino acids long.

V gene TRBV6-4 combines with J gene TRBJ2-3; TRBD2 matches 8 bases. The CDR3 is 16 amino acids. Germline CDR1 is MRHNA and CDR2 is SNTAGT. V shed 2 bases and J 5 bases; nucleotides not matched to a gene: 9. For the CDR3, the DNA is TGTGCCAGCAGTGACGGAGCGGGAGATCAGGGAGATACGCAGTATTTT. It is translated as CASSDGAGDQGDTQYF.

This clone appeared a few times. CDR3 sequence (DNA): TGCGCCAGCAGCCAAGACACGGGGGCCCAGATGCAGTACTTC. Amino acids: CASSQDTGAQMQYF. V is TRBV4-1 and J is TRBJ2-7, with D possibly called TRBD1 or TRBD2 (6 bases each). The CDR3 contains 14 residues. CDR1 is MGHRA, CDR2 YSYEKL, per germline. Trimming removed 0 bases from V and 9 bases from J, with 15 bases in between.

This chain joins TRBV29-1 and TRBJ2-3; D is unclear. The germline V gene encodes CDR1 SQVTM and CDR2 ANQGSEA. Trimming removed 7 bases from V and 2 bases from J, with 13 bases in between. This CDR3 contains 13 residues. Here the CDR3 reads CSAQPIPTDTQYF. DNA of the CDR3: TGCAGCGCGCAACCCATACCCACAGATACGCAGTATTTT.

This rearrangement joins TRBV7-9 to TRBJ2-3; D possibly corresponds to TRBD2 (5 bases). Germline values: CDR1 SEHNR, CDR2 FQNEAQ (reference sequence). Trimming shortened V by 5 bases and J by 0 bases, and 15 bases separated the two germline ends. The CDR3 consists of 16 residues. The CDR3 nucleotides are TGTGCCAGCAGCCCCCTCCCGGGGAAGAGCACAGATACGCAGTATTTT. Its translation is CASSPLPGKSTDTQYF.

This clone showed up just once. The rearrangement links TRBV7-2 to TRBJ2-1; tentative D call: TRBD2 (6 bases). This CDR3 contains 15 residues. Per germline, CDR1 SGHTA and CDR2 FQGNSA. Trimming cost V 3 bases and J 0 bases, with 9 bases left between them. The CDR3 DNA sequence: TGTGCCAGCAGCTTTGCGGGAAGCTCCTACAATGAGCAGTTCTTC. It encodes CASSFAGSSYNEQFF.

J is TRBJ1-5 and V is TRBV4-1; a weak D match, TRBD1 (5 bases). The V and J ends lost 5 bases and 7 bases respectively, with 12 bases between them. The CDR3 is 13 residues long. Looked up from germline, CDR1 is MGHRA and CDR2 is YSYEKL. In DNA, the CDR3 is TGCGCCAGCAGCGCAAGAAGGGACCAGCCCCAGCATTTT. It encodes CASSARRDQPQHF.

The chain has TRBV6-5 and TRBJ2-1; possible D gene TRBD2, 5 bases. This CDR3 contains 14 residues. V lost 0 bases and J 8 bases, leaving 11 bases between the germline ends. Germline V gene sequence: CDR1 MNHEY, CDR2 SVGAGI. DNA of the CDR3: TGTGCCAGCAGTTACTCGATCGAGGGCGATGAGCAGTTCTTC. Its translation: CASSYSIEGDEQFF.

This chain connects TRBV6-5 to TRBJ1-1; D is possibly TRBD1 (6 bases). Trimming shortened V by 7 bases and J by 0 bases, and 12 bases separated the two germline ends. The CDR3 spans 14 residues. Germline V CDR1 and CDR2: MNHEY, SVGAGI. The CDR3 is CASNTGTMNTEAFF. The CDR3 nucleotides are TGTGCCAGCAATACAGGGACTATGAACACTGAAGCTTTCTTT.

The gene calls are TRBV10-3 and TRBJ2-7; 7 positions agree with TRBD2. With 6 bases clipped from V and 3 bases from J, the junction kept 14 bases outside the gene matches. The CDR3 extends over 16 amino acids. The V gene's germline CDR1 is ENHRY and CDR2 SYGVKD. CDR3 loop: CAISPDLADQFYEQYF. CDR3 in DNA: TGTGCCATCAGCCCAGACCTAGCGGACCAGTTCTACGAGCAGTACTTC.

The gene calls are TRBV4-3 and TRBJ2-4; 7 nucleotides agree with TRBD2. The CDR3 covers 18 residues. V shed 0 bases, J shed 1 base, and the junction held 9 bases outside the gene matches. Looked up from germline, CDR1 is LGHNA and CDR2 is YSLEER. The CDR3 reads CASSQDEAGVSAKNIQYF. The CDR3 DNA is TGCGCCAGCAGCCAAGATGAGGCGGGGGTCTCTGCCAAAAACATTCAGTACTTC.

This clone was detected only a few times. The chain employs TRBV5-1 and TRBJ2-3; perhaps TRBD2 as D (5 bases). With 2 bases removed from V and 0 bases from J, the gap between germline ends came to 10 bases. The CDR3 runs 15 residues. Germline values: CDR1 SGHRS, CDR2 YFSETQ. Here the CDR3 DNA reads TGCGCCAGCAGCTTCGGCCGGACTAGCACAGATACGCAGTATTTT. Encoded protein: CASSFGRTSTDTQYF.

The chain recombines TRBV29-1 with TRBJ2-5, with 11 bases lining up with TRBD2. Per the germline V gene, CDR1 is SQVTM and CDR2 is ANQGSEA. J gave up 1 base and V 6 bases, and 4 bases lay outside the gene matches. The CDR3 loop spans 14 amino acids. In DNA form, the CDR3 reads TGCAGCGTCGACGGACTAGCGGGCCAAGAGACCCAGTACTTC. Its protein is CSVDGLAGQETQYF. Full variable domain (rest looked up from reference TRBV29-1 and TRBJ2-5): SAVISQKPSRDICQRGTSLTIQCQVDSQVTMMFWYRQQPGQSLTLIATANQGSEATYESGFVIDKFPISRPNLTFSTLTVSNMSPEDSSIYLCSVDGLAGQETQYFGPGTRLLVL.

The rearrangement joins TRBV27 to TRBJ1-1, with no clear D. V shed 0 bases and J shed 2 bases, with 7 bases lying between them. The CDR3 has 14 amino acids. Germline loops: CDR1 MNHEY, CDR2 SMNVEV (reference sequence). The CDR3 reads CASSLSSVNTEAFF. In DNA form, the CDR3 reads TGTGCCAGCAGTTTATCATCCGTTAACACTGAAGCTTTCTTT.

The chain carries TRBV29-1 and TRBJ2-3; D gene ambiguous. This CDR3 contains 13 residues. The V gene's germline CDR1 is SQVTM and CDR2 ANQGSEA. Trimming stripped 5 bases from V and 2 bases from J, with 11 bases between. The CDR3 region has the DNA TGCAGCGTTATGTGGCTCCTCACAGATACGCAGTATTTT. Translation: CSVMWLLTDTQYF.

The chain joins TRBV6-1 to TRBJ2-3; D unclear. Germline V gene data show CDR1 as MNHNS and CDR2 as SASEGT. The CDR3 length is 14 residues. The V end lost 2 bases, the J end lost 6 bases, and 12 bases lay between the germline ends. CDR3 DNA sequence: TGTGCCAGCAGTGAATATAATAGGCTTGATACGCAGTATTTT. Its protein product is CASSEYNRLDTQYF.

The gene calls are TRBV9 and TRBJ2-1; TRBD1 matches 9 bases. This CDR3 is 15 amino acids long. Per germline, CDR1 SGDLS and CDR2 YYNGEE. V lost 2 bases to trimming and J lost 4 bases; unmatched junction nucleotides: 4. CDR3 sequence: CASSVRDREYNEQFF. The CDR3 DNA reads as TGTGCCAGCAGCGTTCGGGACAGGGAGTACAATGAGCAGTTCTTC.

By share of the sample, this clone is medium-sized. The V call is TRBV5-4, the J call TRBJ2-1, with D hard to call. There are 11 residues in the CDR3. V was pared by 3 bases and J by 3 bases, with 1 base between. The germline V gene has CDR1 SGHNT and CDR2 YYREEE (reference sequence). This CDR3 reads CASSYYNEQFF. The CDR3 DNA reads TGTGCCAGCAGCTACTACAATGAGCAGTTCTTC.

The J gene is TRBJ1-5, the V gene TRBV7-3, with no clear D. This CDR3 contains 13 residues. Per the germline V gene, CDR1 is SGHTA and CDR2 is FQGTGA. Trimming took off 4 bases at V and 3 bases at J, with 7 bases between the two ends. This CDR3 reads CASSSGFNQPQHF. CDR3 sequence (DNA): TGTGCCAGCAGCTCGGGGTTCAATCAGCCCCAGCATTTT.

In its sample, this clone was seen once. The V call is TRBV30, the J call TRBJ2-6; maybe TRBD1 (6 bases). Germline CDR1 GTSNPN, CDR2 SVGIG (reference sequence). Between the trimmed V and J ends, which lost 2 bases and 3 bases, there was a span of 23 bases. CDR3 length: 19 residues. CDR3 in amino acids: CAWSSQRTDVHFGANVLTF. CDR3 sequence (DNA): TGTGCCTGGAGTTCACAGCGGACAGACGTCCACTTTGGGGCCAACGTCCTGACTTTC.

This clone was counted between two and nine times. The chain joins TRBV4-2 to TRBJ2-7; 10 nucleotides align to TRBD2. There are 17 residues in the CDR3. V lost 0 bases and J lost 7; bases outside the gene matches: 12. Germline V CDR1 and CDR2: LGHNA, YNFKEQ. The CDR3 reads CASSQEGVASGGFEQYF. As DNA, the CDR3 is TGTGCCAGCAGCCAAGAGGGGGTGGCTAGCGGGGGCTTTGAGCAGTACTTC.

The gene calls are TRBV28 and TRBJ2-1, with D tentatively TRBD2 (5 bases). The CDR3 extends over 14 amino acids. Germline assignment: CDR1 MDHEN and CDR2 SYDVKM. V was clipped by 8 bases and J by 12 bases, with 23 bases between them. CDR3 DNA: TGTGCCAGCTGCCCGGACCTAGCCGCCGCTCTGCAGTTCTTC. Protein product: CASCPDLAAALQFF.

The chain joins TRBV2 to TRBJ1-6, with TRBD1 as a possible D gene (5 bases). The CDR3 loop spans 11 amino acids. Per germline, CDR1 SNHLY and CDR2 FYNNEI. The V end lost 3 bases, the J end lost 11 bases, and 5 bases lay between the germline ends. DNA for the CDR3: TGTGCCAGCAGTGAGGGGGCACCCCTCCACTTT. It is translated as CASSEGAPLHF.

In this sample, this clone turned up a few times. The CDR3 region has the DNA TGTGCCAGCAGTTTACTCGGGGAAGGAGAGACCCAGTACTTC. It codes for CASSLLGEGETQYF. The V gene is TRBV27, the J gene TRBJ2-5; D might be TRBD2 (5 bases). The V and J ends lost 2 bases and 4 bases respectively, with 11 bases between them. In germline, CDR1 is MNHEY, CDR2 SMNVEV (reference sequence). The CDR3 is 14 residues long.

The chain employs TRBV2 and TRBJ2-5; no clear D gene. CDR1 and CDR2 from the germline V gene are SNHLY and FYNNEI. V was shortened by 0 bases and J by 0 bases, with 8 bases between the two germline ends. The CDR3 runs to 15 residues. The CDR3 loop is CASSEAVGYQETQYF. The CDR3 DNA reads TGTGCCAGCAGTGAAGCGGTCGGGTACCAAGAGACCCAGTACTTC. The complete variable domain, with remaining parts taken from reference TRBV2 and TRBJ2-5, reads EPEVTQTPSHQVTQMGQEVILRCVPISNHLYFYWYRQILGQKVEFLVSFYNNEISEKSEIFDDQFSVERPDGSNFTLKIRSTKLEDSAMYFCASSEAVGYQETQYFGPGTRLLVL.

V gene TRBV7-3 combines with J gene TRBJ2-1; D may be TRBD1 (7 bases). Deletions cut 6 bases from V and 7 bases from J, with 16 bases between. The CDR3 consists of 14 residues. Germline V CDR1 and CDR2: SGHTA, FQGTGA. This CDR3 is CASSLSQGGNEQFF. CDR3 nucleotides: TGTGCCAGCAGTCTCTCCCAGGGGGGAAATGAGCAGTTCTTC.

The CDR3 DNA reads TGTGCCAGCAGTGTCCTGAGGGTAAGCAATCAGCCCCAGCATTTT. Protein sequence: CASSVLRVSNQPQHF. The rearrangement links TRBV28 to TRBJ1-5; D is uncertain. Between the trimmed V and J ends, which lost 5 bases and 1 base, there was a span of 12 bases. Looked up from germline, CDR1 is MDHEN and CDR2 is SYDVKM. There are 15 residues in the CDR3.

The chain links TRBV6-6 to TRBJ2-3; the match to TRBD2 covers 9 bases. Germline loops: CDR1 MNHNY, CDR2 SVGAGI (reference sequence). The CDR3 sequence is 15 residues long. V lost 8 bases to trimming and J lost 4 bases; unmatched junction nucleotides: 10. In DNA form, the CDR3 reads TGTGCCAGCCGAAGTCTGCGGGAGGGCGCAGATACGCAGTATTTT. Translated: CASRSLREGADTQYF.

V usage is TRBV28 and J usage is TRBJ2-3; D unclear. Germline values: CDR1 MDHEN, CDR2 SYDVKM. CDR3 length: 13 residues. Between the trimmed V and J ends, which lost 2 bases and 0 bases, there was a span of 3 bases. The CDR3 reads CASSLDSTDTQYF. As DNA, the CDR3 is TGTGCCAGCAGTTTAGACAGCACAGATACGCAGTATTTT. Drawing the rest from reference TRBV28 and TRBJ2-3, the complete variable domain is DVKVTQSSRYLVKRTGEKVFLECVQDMDHENMFWYRQDPGLGLRLIYFSYDVKMKEKGDIPEGYSVSREKKERFSLILESASTNQTSMYLCASSLDSTDTQYFGPGTRLTVL.

This clone was seen only once. The gene calls are TRBV7-2 and TRBJ2-5; 12 nucleotides agree with TRBD2. The V gene's germline CDR1 is SGHTA and CDR2 FQGNSA. V shed 2 bases and J 4 bases; nucleotides not matched to a gene: 2. This CDR3 has 15 amino acids. The chain's CDR3 is CASSLLAGGIETQYF. CDR3 sequence (DNA): TGTGCCAGCAGCTTACTAGCGGGAGGGATAGAGACCCAGTACTTC.

The chain is built from TRBV15 and TRBJ2-5; D not resolved. The V gene lost 4 bases and the J gene lost 6 bases, with 15 bases spanning the gap. The CDR3 sequence is 14 residues long. CDR1 and CDR2 from the germline V gene are LNHNV and YYDKDF (reference sequence). The CDR3, as DNA: TGTGCCACCAGCACGCTATCGGACGAAAAGACCCAGTACTTC. Its translation: CATSTLSDEKTQYF. The whole variable domain, remainder taken from reference TRBV15 and TRBJ2-5, is DAMVIQNPRYQVTQFGKPVTLSCSQTLNHNVMYWYQQKSSQAPKLLFHYYDKDFNNEADTPDNFQSRRPNTSFCFLDIRSPGLGDTAMYLCATSTLSDEKTQYFGPGTRLLVL.

V gene TRBV7-9 combines with J gene TRBJ2-5; D perhaps matches TRBD1 (6 bases). Between the trimmed V and J ends, which lost 5 bases and 2 bases, there was a span of 9 bases. The CDR3 extends over 13 amino acids. Germline V gene sequence: CDR1 SEHNR, CDR2 FQNEAQ (reference sequence). DNA of the CDR3: TGTGCCAGCAGCCCAGACAGGCAAGAGACCCAGTACTTC. Its translation: CASSPDRQETQYF.